A selection of T cell receptor beta chains follows, all from one sample in a study of blood T cells in healthy people across ages. TCRdb reprocessed the 5' RACE reads with MiXCR, giving one entry per CDR3 protein. The table lists approximately 780,000 distinct CDR3 sequences, more than 25% of them singletons. These sequences were also reported in another study, on T cells of mothers and their children.

The sequenced sample was blood. The receptors were sampled from a boy aged 10-17 years in good health. CDR3s include the opening cysteine and the closing phenylalanine or tryptophan. Each record gives: clone size, J gene, V gene, D gene, CDR3 protein. The D gene is left open where the match is weak. The size entry is marked missing in some rows and otherwise reads once, few, many or a size class.

>.|TRBJ2-1|TRBV3-1|TRBD2
CASSQEPSGGLTSSYNEQFF
>.|TRBJ2-7|TRBV7-2|.
CASSLTHVRLEQYF
>.|TRBJ2-5|TRBV2|TRBD2
CASRSLAGGRETQYF
>.|TRBJ1-2|TRBV9|.
CASSGQGHSLNYGYTF
>many|TRBJ2-5|TRBV12-3/TRBV12-4|TRBD1
CASSPTGGETQYF
>few|.|TRBV6-2/TRBV6-3|.
CASSYQTVPHEQYF
>few|TRBJ2-5|TRBV6-6|.
CASSTSMYQETQYF
>.|TRBJ2-5|TRBV10-2|TRBD2
CASRRLTSGGRETQYF
>.|TRBJ1-4|TRBV5-1|TRBD1
CASSQETNRGLGEKLFF
>few|TRBJ1-6|TRBV4-1|TRBD1
CASSLQRDRGDSPLHF
>.|TRBJ1-1|TRBV15|TRBD1
CATSGDRANTEAFF
>.|TRBJ2-5|TRBV11-1|.
CASSLAANQETQYF
>.|TRBJ2-2|TRBV5-1|.
CASSLAGSGGELFF
>.|TRBJ1-4|TRBV6-1|.
CASSEAGVGNEKLFF
>few|TRBJ2-5|TRBV10-3|TRBD2
CAIRGASGGNQETQYF
>.|TRBJ2-1|TRBV27|TRBD2
CASSLGLAGPVNEQFF
>few|TRBJ2-1|TRBV7-3|TRBD2
CASSPWTSRGVRNEQFF
>.|TRBJ1-4|TRBV5-4|.
CASSSGGLSDEKLFF
>few|TRBJ2-5|TRBV10-3|.
CAISDSYLDPETQYF
>few|TRBJ2-3|TRBV3-1|.
CASSHWRDTDTQYF
>.|TRBJ2-7|TRBV6-6|.
CASSYGGTGNSYEQYF
>few|TRBJ1-2|TRBV29-1|.
CSARGTSGGYTF
>.|TRBJ2-4|TRBV10-2|TRBD2
CASSEGRAGGAKNIQYF
>few|TRBJ2-2|TRBV12-5|.
CASGLVVGVSGELFF
>.|TRBJ2-1|TRBV3-1|.
CASSVSGRENNEQFF
>.|TRBJ2-5|TRBV12-5|TRBD1
CASARTGTETQYF
>few|TRBJ2-3|TRBV30|.
CAWIRRPDTQYF